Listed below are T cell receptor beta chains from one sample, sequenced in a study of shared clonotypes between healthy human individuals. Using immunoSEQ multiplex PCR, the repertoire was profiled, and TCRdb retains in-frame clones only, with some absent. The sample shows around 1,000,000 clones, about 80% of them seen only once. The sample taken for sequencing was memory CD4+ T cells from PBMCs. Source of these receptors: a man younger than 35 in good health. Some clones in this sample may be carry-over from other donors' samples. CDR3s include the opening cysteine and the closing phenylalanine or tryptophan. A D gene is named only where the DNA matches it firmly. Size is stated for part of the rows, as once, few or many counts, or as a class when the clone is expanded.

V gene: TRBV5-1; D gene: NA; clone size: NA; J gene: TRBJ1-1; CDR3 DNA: TGCGCCAGCAGCGTGGGAGACAGAATGAACACTGAAGCTTTCTTT; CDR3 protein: CASSVGDRMNTEAFF
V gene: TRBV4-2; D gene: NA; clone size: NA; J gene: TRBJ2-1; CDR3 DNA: TGTGCCAGCAGCCAACGCGGACAAGACAATGAGCAGTTCTTC; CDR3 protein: CASSQRGQDNEQFF
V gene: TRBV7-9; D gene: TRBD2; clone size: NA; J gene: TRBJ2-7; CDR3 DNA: TGTGCCAGCAAAAGTGGCGGGAGTCGTTACGAGCAGTACTTC; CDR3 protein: CASKSGGSRYEQYF
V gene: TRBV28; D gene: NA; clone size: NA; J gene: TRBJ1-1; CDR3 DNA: TGTGCCAGCAGTTCCCCCCGCGGGAGTGAACGTCTCACTGAAGCTTTCTTT; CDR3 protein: CASSSPRGSERLTEAFF
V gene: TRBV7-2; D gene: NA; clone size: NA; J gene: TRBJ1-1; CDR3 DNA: TGTGCCAGCAGCCTATCCCGGACAAACACTGAAGCTTTCTTT; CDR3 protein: CASSLSRTNTEAFF
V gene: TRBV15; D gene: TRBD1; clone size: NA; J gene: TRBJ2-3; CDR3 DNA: TGTGCCACCAGCAGAGGGACAGGGGGCCGGACAGATACGCAGTATTTT; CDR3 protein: CATSRGTGGRTDTQYF
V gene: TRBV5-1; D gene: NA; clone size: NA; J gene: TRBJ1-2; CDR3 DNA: TGCGCCAGCAGCTTGGCCGGGTCTAACTATGGCTACACCTTC; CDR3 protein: CASSLAGSNYGYTF
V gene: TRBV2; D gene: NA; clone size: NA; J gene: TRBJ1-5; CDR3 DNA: TGTGCCAGCAAAAAGGGATCGAGTCAGCCCCAGCATTTT; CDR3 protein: CASKKGSSQPQHF
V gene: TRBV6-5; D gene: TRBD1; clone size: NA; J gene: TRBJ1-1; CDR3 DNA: TGTGCCAGCAGTTACTCCAGGGGGGACACTGAAGCTTTCTTT; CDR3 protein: CASSYSRGDTEAFF
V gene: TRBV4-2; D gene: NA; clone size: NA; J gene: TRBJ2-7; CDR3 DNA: TGTGCCAGCAGCCAAGATCATGGGTCCTACTACGAGCAGTACTTC; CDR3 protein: CASSQDHGSYYEQYF
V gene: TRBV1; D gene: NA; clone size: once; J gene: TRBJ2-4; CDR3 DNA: TGCACCAGCAGCCATATATTCATCATAAAGCTAGCCAAAAACATTCAGTACTTC; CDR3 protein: CTSSHIFIIKLAKNIQYF
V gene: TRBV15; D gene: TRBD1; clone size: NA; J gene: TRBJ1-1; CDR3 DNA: TGTGCCACCAGCACTCGACAGGGGGTGAACACTGAAGCTTTCTTT; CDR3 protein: CATSTRQGVNTEAFF
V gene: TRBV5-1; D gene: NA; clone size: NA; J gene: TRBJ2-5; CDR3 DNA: TGCGCCAGCAGCTTGGGAGGGGGAGCAGGAGAGACCCAGTACTTC; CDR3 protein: CASSLGGGAGETQYF
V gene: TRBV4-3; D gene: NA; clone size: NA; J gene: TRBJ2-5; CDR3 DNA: TGCGCCAGCAGCCAAGAACTGGGTCGGGGGTTGGCCCAGTACTTC; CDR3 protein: CASSQELGRGLAQYF
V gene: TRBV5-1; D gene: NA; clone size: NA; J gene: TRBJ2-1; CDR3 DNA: TGCGCCAGCAGCCTCCAACAGGGGACTGATGAGCAGTTCTTC; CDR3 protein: CASSLQQGTDEQFF
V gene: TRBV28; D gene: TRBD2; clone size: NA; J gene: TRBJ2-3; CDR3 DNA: TGTGCCAGCAGTTTATTGGCTAGCGGGAGTTCCACAGATACGCAGTATTTT; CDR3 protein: CASSLLASGSSTDTQYF
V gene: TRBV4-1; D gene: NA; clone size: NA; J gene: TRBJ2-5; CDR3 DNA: TGCGCCAGCAGCCAAGATGAACGGTCATGGGAGACCCAGTACTTC; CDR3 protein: CASSQDERSWETQYF
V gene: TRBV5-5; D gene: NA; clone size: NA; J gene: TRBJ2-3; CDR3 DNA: TGTGCCAGCAGCTTGGTTTGGGGAAAAGGAAGCACAGATACGCAGTATTTT; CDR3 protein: CASSLVWGKGSTDTQYF